This T cell receptor beta chain comes out of a study of glioma-infiltrating T cells after dendritic cell vaccination. The overall study: Autologous tumor lysate was loaded overnight onto monocyte-derived dendritic cells grown seven days with IL-4 and GM-CSF.

V shed 7 bases and J shed 3 bases, with 17 bases lying between them. The V gene's germline CDR1 is SGDLS and CDR2 YYNGEE. There are 14 residues in the CDR3. Repertoires were generated with immunoSEQ multiplex PCR, while TCRdb's copy carries only in-frame clones and drops some. Of around 96,000 clones detected, around three quarters appear once; the ten largest clones hold 5.5% to 7%. The clonotype comes from a human donor with glioblastoma. This specimen was blood, taken before dendritic cell vaccination. The V gene is TRBV9, the J gene TRBJ2-7; TRBD2 might be the D (8 bases). The CDR3: CASSGRGDSYEQYF. DNA of the CDR3: TGTGCCAGCTCCGGGAGGGGGGACAGCTACGAGCAGTACTTC.